One and the same sample provided the 25 T cell receptor beta chains below, sequenced in a study of shared clonotypes between healthy human individuals. As defined, naive CD8 cells were CD45RO-negative and positively selected for CCR7, with terminally differentiated effector memory CD45RA+ cells excluded. Using immunoSEQ multiplex PCR, the repertoire was profiled, and TCRdb retains in-frame clones only, with some absent. The sample lists about 2.1 million clones, 85% to 95% occurring once. Sequencing input: naive CD8+ T cells from PBMCs. The receptors shown here come from a man aged 18 to 35 in good health. Some clones in this sample may be carry-over from other donors' samples.

The chain combines TRBV6-1 with TRBJ2-3, with D possibly matching TRBD2 (5 bases). This CDR3 has 16 amino acids. The germline gives CDR1 MNHNS, CDR2 SASEGT. V lost 4 bases, J lost 5 bases, and 19 bases lay in between. The CDR3 DNA reads TGTGCCAGCAGTGCAGCGACAACGGAGGCAGTAGATACGCAGTATTTT. It encodes CASSAATTEAVDTQYF.

The chain is built from TRBV27 and TRBJ1-2; tentative D call: TRBD1 (5 bases). The CDR3 is made up of 14 amino acids. Germline CDR1 is MNHEY and CDR2 is SMNVEV (reference sequence). Trimming pared 6 bases from V and 3 bases from J, leaving 14 bases between. CDR3: CASSPRGGDYGYTF. CDR3 coding DNA: TGTGCCAGCAGCCCGAGGGGAGGTGACTATGGCTACACCTTC.

A single count supports this clone. The CDR3 nucleotides read TGTGCCAGTAGTATTGGTGAGACAGGGACCACTGAAGCTTTCTTT. This codes for CASSIGETGTTEAFF. The chain links TRBV19 to TRBJ1-1; TRBD1 matches at 7 bases. V trimming: 3 bases; J trimming: 4 bases; junction bases outside the gene matches: 8. This CDR3 contains 15 residues. The germline gives CDR1 LNHDA, CDR2 SQIVND (reference sequence).

The chain is built from TRBV7-9 and TRBJ2-2; D call uncertain. The CDR3 totals 16 residues. From germline, CDR1 is SEHNR and CDR2 FQNEAQ (reference sequence). Trimming took 4 bases from V and 7 from J, leaving 19 bases between them. CDR3 nucleotide sequence: TGTGCCAGCAGCTCCGCCCCATGGCCGTTGGGCGGGGAGCTGTTTTTT. Translated, it gives CASSSAPWPLGGELFF.

On this clone: The sample contains more than one DNA sequence encoding this CDR3. V is TRBV27 and J is TRBJ2-1; TRBD2 aligns across 7 bases. CDR3 size: 13 residues. Germline V gene lookup returns CDR1 MNHEY and CDR2 SMNVEV (reference sequence). V gave up 3 bases and J gave up 4 bases; unmatched junction bases: 0. For the CDR3, the DNA is TGTGCCAGCAGTTTTAGCGGGTACAATGAGCAGTTCTTC. Encoded protein: CASSFSGYNEQFF.

This chain links TRBV6-1 with TRBJ1-1; D might be TRBD1 (5 bases). The CDR3 is 13 residues long. Germline V gene lookup returns CDR1 MNHNS and CDR2 SASEGT. The ends were cut back, 11 bases at V and 4 bases at J, with 17 bases in the middle. The CDR3 region has the DNA TGTGCCGCCCAGGGTGGAGGGACCACTGAAGCTTTCTTT. It specifies CAAQGGGTTEAFF.

This chain links TRBV6-5 with TRBJ1-2, with 7 bases fitting TRBD1. Germline V gives CDR1 MNHEY, CDR2 SVGAGI. The CDR3 runs 13 residues. V trimming: 4 bases; J trimming: 7 bases; junction bases outside the gene matches: 6. The CDR3 is CASSWRGGPGYTF. The DNA of the CDR3 is TGTGCCAGCAGTTGGCGAGGGGGCCCTGGCTACACCTTC.

This chain connects TRBV28 to TRBJ1-2, with D perhaps TRBD1 (5 bases). Germline CDR1 reads MDHEN; CDR2 reads SYDVKM. Trimming removed 1 base at V and 8 bases at J, with 17 bases between. CDR3 length equals 15 residues. The DNA for the CDR3 is TGTGCCAGCAGTTTATCCAGGGACCCCAGGGACGGCTACACCTTC. It encodes CASSLSRDPRDGYTF.

The chain joins TRBV11-2 to TRBJ2-7; a possible D gene is TRBD2 (6 bases). The CDR3 sequence is 15 residues long. The V and J ends lost 1 base and 6 bases respectively, with 16 bases between them. CDR1 and CDR2 (germline): SGHAT, FQNNGV. DNA of the CDR3: TGTGCCAGCAGCTTAGTTTGGATCGGGGGTGGCGAGCAGTACTTC. Translation: CASSLVWIGGGEQYF.

This clone was recorded once. V gene TRBV29-1 combines with J gene TRBJ2-7; tentative D call: TRBD2 (5 bases). V dropped 0 bases and J dropped 4 bases, with 10 bases sitting between them. The germline gives CDR1 SQVTM, CDR2 ANQGSEA. CDR3 length: 13 amino acids. The CDR3 spells CSVEDGKTYEQYF. In DNA form, the CDR3 reads TGCAGCGTTGAAGACGGGAAGACGTACGAGCAGTACTTC.

This rearrangement joins TRBV6-5 to TRBJ1-2; D is uncertain. The length of the CDR3 is 14 residues. Trimming removed 6 bases at V and 8 bases at J, with 19 bases between. Germline V lookup: CDR1 MNHEY, CDR2 SVGAGI. In DNA, the CDR3 is TGTGCCAGCAGGCCTCGAGGTGGCCTTGGGGGCTACACCTTC. As protein: CASRPRGGLGGYTF.

This clone was detected only a few times. Within the sample, other DNA sequences also encode this same CDR3. The chain recombines TRBV27 with TRBJ1-1; a possible D gene is TRBD1 (6 bases). Per the germline V gene, CDR1 is MNHEY and CDR2 is SMNVEV (reference sequence). This CDR3 is built from 14 residues. V was clipped by 2 bases and J by 2 bases, with 9 bases between them. CDR3 sequence reads: CASSLGGANTEAFF. The DNA for the CDR3 is TGTGCCAGCAGTTTAGGGGGGGCTAACACTGAAGCTTTCTTT.

The V gene is TRBV28, the J gene TRBJ2-3; TRBD2 agrees at 7 bases. The length of the CDR3 is 15 residues. Trimming removed 2 bases from V and 6 bases from J; junction bases left unmatched: 8. Per germline, CDR1 MDHEN and CDR2 SYDVKM. The CDR3, as DNA: TGTGCCAGCAGTTTAAAGCGAGTCGGGGGGGATACGCAGTATTTT. Translating gives CASSLKRVGGDTQYF.

The V gene is TRBV14, the J gene TRBJ2-2, with D perhaps given as TRBD1 or TRBD2 (6 bases each). Trimming took 2 bases from V and 4 from J, leaving 20 bases between them. CDR1 SGHDN and CDR2 FVKESK come from the germline V gene. The CDR3 covers 18 residues. The CDR3 protein is CASSQQGRGPVGTGELFF. The CDR3 DNA reads as TGTGCCAGCAGCCAACAAGGACGGGGGCCGGTTGGCACCGGGGAGCTGTTTTTT. The variable domain in full, completed from reference TRBV14 and TRBJ2-2, reads EAGVTQFPSHSVIEKGQTVTLRCDPISGHDNLYWYRRVMGKEIKFLLHFVKESKQDESGMPNNRFLAERTGGTYSTLKVQPAELEDSGVYFCASSQQGRGPVGTGELFFGEGSRLTVL.

The chain recombines TRBV27 with TRBJ1-2; D gene ambiguous. The CDR3 is made up of 11 amino acids. Looked up from germline, CDR1 is MNHEY and CDR2 is SMNVEV (reference sequence). Trimming left V 4 bases short and J 6 bases short, with 6 bases between. CDR3 region: CASSSNHGYTF. DNA of the CDR3: TGTGCCAGCAGTTCAAATCATGGCTACACCTTC.

The chain combines TRBV7-6 with TRBJ2-1; TRBD2 agrees at 8 bases. The length of the CDR3 is 16 residues. V lost 2 bases and J lost 9; bases outside the gene matches: 12. The V gene's germline CDR1 is SGHVS and CDR2 FNYEAQ. The CDR3 DNA sequence: TGTGCCAGCAGCTTAAGGGGCGGACTAGCCGTTCCTGAGCAGTTCTTC. Translating it yields CASSLRGGLAVPEQFF.

V usage is TRBV19 and J usage is TRBJ1-6, with 8 nucleotides matching TRBD1. Germline V lookup: CDR1 LNHDA, CDR2 SQIVND (reference sequence). CDR3 length: 14 amino acids. V was pared by 10 bases and J by 1 base, with 3 bases of the junction left unmatched. This CDR3 is CATRDRSYNSPLHF. CDR3 in DNA: TGTGCCACCCGGGACAGGTCCTATAATTCACCCCTCCACTTT. The full variable domain, with the rest looked up from reference TRBV19 and TRBJ1-6, is DGGITQSPKYLFRKEGQNVTLSCEQNLNHDAMYWYRQDPGQGLRLIYYSQIVNDFQKGDIAEGYSVSREKKESFPLTVTSAQKNPTAFYLCATRDRSYNSPLHFGNGTRLTVT.

The rearrangement links TRBV7-9 to TRBJ2-3, with 14 bases aligning to TRBD2. Germline-derived CDR1 and CDR2 are SEHNR and FQNEAQ (reference sequence). Trimming took 2 bases from V and 4 from J; bases not matched to a gene: 11. The CDR3 runs to 19 residues. The CDR3 here is CASSLFSRSGLAGADTQYF. The DNA for the CDR3 is TGTGCCAGCAGCTTATTTTCTCGTTCGGGACTAGCGGGAGCAGATACGCAGTATTTT.

This clone was seen a single time. The V and J genes are TRBV4-3 and TRBJ1-1; D is uncertain. CDR3 length equals 14 residues. Looked up from germline, CDR1 is LGHNA and CDR2 is YSLEER. Trimming took off 1 base at V and 0 bases at J, with 6 bases between the two ends. DNA of the CDR3: TGCGCCAGCAGCCAAGGCCAGATGAACACTGAAGCTTTCTTT. Translation gives CASSQGQMNTEAFF.

The rearrangement links TRBV27 to TRBJ1-4, with D hard to call. The length of the CDR3 is 17 residues. Germline CDR1 reads MNHEY; CDR2 reads SMNVEV (reference sequence). The ends were cut back, 6 bases at V and 0 bases at J, with 17 bases in the middle. The CDR3 nucleotides are TGTGCCAGCAGGTGGAACGGGTACGGTGCAACTAATGAAAAACTGTTTTTT. Its protein product is CASRWNGYGATNEKLFF.

The chain combines TRBV6-1 with TRBJ2-7, with 9 bases aligning to TRBD1. The CDR3 length is 16 residues. CDR1 and CDR2 (germline): MNHNS, SASEGT. The J segment lost 5 bases and the V segment lost 1 base, leaving 9 bases of the junction unmatched. The CDR3 region has the DNA TGTGCCAGCAGTGAAGGCCCGGGGACAGGGAGTAACGAGCAGTACTTC. Protein: CASSEGPGTGSNEQYF.

This chain joins TRBV28 and TRBJ2-2; D gene ambiguous. The CDR3 runs 13 residues. Trimming took off 2 bases at V and 7 bases at J, with 8 bases between the two ends. The germline CDR1 and CDR2 sequences are MDHEN and SYDVKM. The CDR3 sequence: CASSLGRGGELFF. In DNA form, the CDR3 reads TGTGCCAGCAGTTTAGGGCGCGGCGGGGAGCTGTTTTTT.

This chain joins TRBV19 and TRBJ2-3; no clear D gene. There are 12 residues in the CDR3. The germline gives CDR1 LNHDA, CDR2 SQIVND (reference sequence). Trimming shortened V by 10 bases and J by 2 bases, and 10 bases separated the two germline ends. The CDR3 loop is CATLDTTDTQYF. The CDR3 DNA reads TGTGCCACATTAGATACCACAGATACGCAGTATTTT.

This clone is a singleton in its sample. The CDR3, as DNA: TGTGCCAGCAGTGGCCTAAATCTACGGCAGTACTTC. Its translation: CASSGLNLRQYF. The chain joins TRBV6-1 to TRBJ2-7, with unresolved D. CDR1 and CDR2 (germline): MNHNS, SASEGT. The ends were cut back, 4 bases at V and 9 bases at J, with 13 bases in the middle. The CDR3 length is 12 residues.

V gene TRBV6-5 combines with J gene TRBJ2-1; D may be TRBD2 (5 bases). Germline loops: CDR1 MNHEY, CDR2 SVGAGI. V lost 2 bases and J lost 8, with 16 bases in between. The CDR3 consists of 15 residues. This CDR3 reads CASSYEGRQTDEQFF. The CDR3 region has the DNA TGTGCCAGCAGTTACGAGGGTCGCCAGACGGATGAGCAGTTCTTC.